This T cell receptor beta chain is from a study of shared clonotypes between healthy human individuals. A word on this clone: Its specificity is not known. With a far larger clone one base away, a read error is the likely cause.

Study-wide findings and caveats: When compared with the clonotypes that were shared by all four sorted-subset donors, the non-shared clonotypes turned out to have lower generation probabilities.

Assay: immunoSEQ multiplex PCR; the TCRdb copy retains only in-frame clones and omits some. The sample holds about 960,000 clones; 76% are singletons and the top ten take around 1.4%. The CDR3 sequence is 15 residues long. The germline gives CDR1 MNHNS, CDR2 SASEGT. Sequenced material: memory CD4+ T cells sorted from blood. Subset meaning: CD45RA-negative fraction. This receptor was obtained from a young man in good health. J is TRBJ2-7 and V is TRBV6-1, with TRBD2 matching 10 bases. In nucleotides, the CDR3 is TGTGCCAGCAATGAAGCGCTAGCGGGGGCCTACGAGCAGTACTTC. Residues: CASNEALAGAYEQYF.